The source of this T cell receptor (beta chain) is a study of blood T cell repertoires in COVID-19. Study-level background: From the United States, Italy and Spain came samples of acute and convalescent COVID-19. PBMCs, B-cell-depleted T cells, or T cells provided the cDNA or gDNA that made up the material.

The CDR3 covers 13 residues. In the study's own analysis: The assay estimated nucleated cells by amplifying reference gene primers. The repertoire was sequenced with immunoSEQ multiplex PCR; TCRdb's copy has only in-frame clones and lacks some. V, J and clone size derive from that table, while D and trimming were established from the DNA sequence. This sample has approximately 76,000 clones, with over 75% found just once. The rearrangement links TRBV21-1 to TRBJ1-2; the table gives TRBD1 as D, unverified against the DNA. TRBV21-1 counts as a pseudogene. This clonotype originated in a man between 50 and 59 years old with acute or convalescent COVID-19. The sequenced material came from peripheral blood. As DNA, the CDR3 is TGTGCCAGCAGCAGCCGGACAGTCTATGGCTACACCTTC. Protein: CASSSRTVYGYTF.